The 3 T cell receptor beta chains below all came from one sample that was sequenced in a study of OX40 agonist ivuxolimab in advanced cancers. TCRdb's copy holds only in-frame clones and misses some; the assay was immunoSEQ multiplex PCR. The sample holds tens of thousands of clones; about four fifths are singletons and the top ten take 0.95% to 1.5%. This sample comprised CD4+ or CD8+ T cells sorted from blood, obtained in a trial of the OX40 agonist ivuxolimab. These receptors were collected from an adult with an advanced solid tumor such as melanoma, head and neck, liver or kidney cancer.

V and J are TRBV30 and TRBJ1-5; a weak D match, TRBD1 (6 bases). Germline assignment: CDR1 GTSNPN and CDR2 SVGIG (reference sequence). CDR3 length equals 14 residues. Trimming removed 2 bases at V and 0 bases at J, with 8 bases between. This CDR3 reads CAWSTGNSNQPQHF. For the CDR3, the DNA is TGTGCCTGGAGTACAGGGAATAGCAATCAGCCCCAGCATTTT. Combining the CDR3 with reference TRBV30 and TRBJ1-5 gives the whole variable domain SQTIHQWPATLVQPVGSPLSLECTVEGTSNPNLYWYRQAAGRGLQLLFYSVGIGQISSEVPQNLSASRPQDRQFILSSKKLLLSDSGFYLCAWSTGNSNQPQHFGDGTRLSIL.

The chain uses TRBV30 and TRBJ1-4, with TRBD1 identical over 10 bases. V was pared by 0 bases and J by 6 bases, with 1 base of the junction left unmatched. The V gene's germline CDR1 is GTSNPN and CDR2 SVGIG (reference sequence). CDR3 length: 14 residues. The chain's CDR3 is CAWSVGTGDEKLFF. The CDR3 coding sequence is TGTGCCTGGAGTGTAGGGACAGGGGATGAAAAACTGTTTTTT.

This clone showed up just once. The CDR3 region is CASSQTGVSTGELFF. Here the CDR3 DNA reads TGTGCCAGCAGCCAGACAGGGGTCAGCACCGGGGAGCTGTTTTTT. The chain employs TRBV7-8 and TRBJ2-2, with 8 bases lining up with TRBD1. The V and J ends lost 5 bases and 4 bases, in that order; junction bases with no gene match: 6. Germline V lookup: CDR1 SGHVS, CDR2 FQNEAQ. CDR3 size: 15 residues.